A selection of T cell receptor beta chains follows, all from one sample in a study of shared clonotypes between healthy human individuals. The protocol was immunoSEQ multiplex PCR, while the TCRdb copy is restricted to in-frame clones and leaves out a portion. This sample yields 2.3 million or so clones, of which 85% to 95% are seen a single time; 0.39% belongs to the top ten. Sequenced: naive CD4+ T cells from PBMCs. These receptors came from a man aged 18 to 29 in good health. Some clones in this sample may be carry-over from other donors' samples. Both conserved end residues are part of each CDR3. The D gene is left open where the match is weak. The listing skips clone size in some rows; elsewhere it reads once, few, many or a size class.

v_gene,abundance,j_gene,d_gene,CDR3aa,CDR3nt
TRBV7-9,few,TRBJ1-5,NA,CASSSTDQPQHF,TGTGCCAGCAGCTCGACAGATCAGCCCCAGCATTTT
TRBV19,NA,TRBJ2-7,TRBD2,CASSSLAGGTYEQYF,TGTGCCAGTAGTAGCTTAGCGGGAGGGACCTACGAGCAGTACTTC
TRBV11-2,NA,TRBJ2-1,NA,CASSTDRGEQFF,TGTGCCAGCAGCACGGACCGGGGTGAGCAGTTCTTC
TRBV7-3,NA,TRBJ2-1,NA,CASSSSWSNEQFF,TGTGCCAGCAGCTCCTCCTGGAGCAATGAGCAGTTCTTC
TRBV29-1,once,TRBJ2-1,NA,CSVEFVGRYEQFF,TGCAGCGTTGAATTTGTCGGTCGGTATGAGCAGTTCTTC
TRBV6-6,NA,TRBJ1-4,TRBD1,CASSRGRGRKEKLFF,TGTGCCAGCAGTCGGGGGAGGGGGCGGAAAGAAAAACTGTTTTTT
TRBV28,NA,TRBJ2-3,NA,CASSLLSTPEGADTQYF,TGTGCCAGCAGTTTATTATCGACACCCGAAGGGGCAGATACGCAGTATTTT
TRBV9,NA,TRBJ2-3,TRBD2,CASSVGTSGTDTQYF,TGTGCCAGCAGCGTAGGTACTAGCGGCACAGATACGCAGTATTTT
TRBV5-8,NA,TRBJ2-7,TRBD1,CASSPGQGADEQYF,TGTGCCAGCAGCCCCGGACAGGGGGCCGACGAGCAGTACTTC
TRBV28,NA,TRBJ2-7,TRBD1,CASTPGQGLNEQYF,TGTGCCAGCACCCCGGGACAGGGATTGAACGAGCAGTACTTC
TRBV5-4,NA,TRBJ2-5,NA,CASTIAERGETQYF,TGTGCCAGCACCATAGCGGAAAGGGGGGAAACCCAGTACTTC
TRBV5-1,NA,TRBJ2-1,NA,CASSEMSSYNEQFF,TGCGCCAGCAGCGAGATGAGCTCCTACAATGAGCAGTTCTTC
TRBV7-2,NA,TRBJ2-7,TRBD2,CASSLTPSGRGSYEQYF,TGTGCCAGCAGCTTAACTCCTAGCGGGAGGGGTTCCTACGAGCAGTACTTC
TRBV18,once,TRBJ2-7,NA,CASSPSRAAASYEQYF,TGTGCCAGCTCACCCTCACGTGCCGCCGCCTCCTACGAGCAGTACTTC
TRBV6-1,NA,TRBJ1-5,TRBD1,CASSEGQGNQPQHF,TGTGCCAGCAGTGAGGGACAGGGCAATCAGCCCCAGCATTTT
TRBV10-1,NA,TRBJ2-7,NA,CASSDGQHYEQYF,TGCGCCAGCAGTGACGGGCAGCACTACGAGCAGTACTTC
TRBV5-4,once,TRBJ1-1,TRBD1,CASSANPGQGMNTEAFF,TGTGCCAGCAGCGCGAACCCGGGACAGGGAATGAACACTGAAGCTTTCTTT
TRBV15,NA,TRBJ2-7,TRBD1,CATSREPGTDYEQYF,TGTGCCACCAGCAGAGAGCCCGGGACAGACTACGAGCAGTACTTC
TRBV7-9,NA,TRBJ2-3,NA,CASSLLGLKGTQYF,TGTGCCAGCAGCTTACTGGGTCTTAAAGGTACGCAGTATTTT
TRBV25-1,NA,TRBJ2-1,NA,CASSVSWSQSSYNEQFF,TGTGCCAGCAGTGTCTCCTGGAGCCAAAGCTCCTACAATGAGCAGTTCTTC
TRBV27,NA,TRBJ2-3,NA,CASSFLGTDTQYF,TGTGCCAGCAGTTTCCTAGGCACAGATACGCAGTATTTT
TRBV4-3,once,TRBJ2-1,TRBD2,CASSQEGLAGYDEQFF,TGCGCCAGCAGCCAAGAGGGACTAGCGGGGTACGATGAGCAGTTCTTC
TRBV6-5,NA,TRBJ1-1,NA,CASSHLVNTEAFF,TGTGCCAGCAGCCATCTGGTGAACACTGAAGCTTTCTTT
TRBV18,NA,TRBJ2-7,NA,CASSPRGPEQYF,TGTGCCAGCTCACCAAGGGGTCCCGAGCAGTACTTC
TRBV2,NA,TRBJ2-2,NA,CASSEFGGTNTGELFF,TGTGCCAGCAGTGAATTCGGGGGAACGAACACCGGGGAGCTGTTTTTT
TRBV11-2,NA,TRBJ2-7,NA,CASSPAQSYEQYF,TGTGCCAGCAGCCCGGCCCAATCCTACGAGCAGTACTTC
TRBV28,NA,TRBJ2-7,NA,CASRGPSEWQQYF,TGTGCCAGCAGGGGACCTTCCGAATGGCAGCAGTACTTC
TRBV5-1,NA,TRBJ2-4,NA,CASSSELGLSKNIQYF,TGCGCCAGCAGCTCAGAACTGGGATTGTCCAAAAACATTCAGTACTTC
TRBV7-9,NA,TRBJ2-7,TRBD1,CASSSGTGRYEQYF,TGTGCCAGCAGCTCCGGGACAGGGCGCTACGAGCAGTACTTC
TRBV5-4,NA,TRBJ1-4,NA,CASGNSNEKLFF,TGTGCCAGCGGAAACAGTAATGAAAAACTGTTTTTT
TRBV19,NA,TRBJ1-3,NA,CASSIEEGNTIYF,TGTGCCAGTAGTATCGAGGAAGGAAACACCATATATTTT
TRBV6-1,NA,TRBJ1-2,TRBD1,CASSEAGTESNYGYTF,TGTGCCAGCAGTGAGGCCGGGACAGAGTCTAACTATGGCTACACCTTC
TRBV4-1,NA,TRBJ2-1,TRBD2,CASSHSKVPSGKYEQFF,TGCGCCAGCAGCCATTCGAAAGTCCCTAGCGGGAAATATGAGCAGTTCTTC
TRBV18,NA,TRBJ2-5,TRBD2,CASSPPARGMETQYF,TGTGCCAGCTCACCACCGGCGCGGGGGATGGAGACCCAGTACTTC
TRBV28,NA,TRBJ1-3,TRBD1,CASRDRGMNTIYF,TGTGCCAGCAGGGACAGGGGTATGAACACCATATATTTT
TRBV7-9,once,TRBJ2-7,NA,CASSLSSYEQYF,TGTGCCAGCAGCTTATCATCCTATGAGCAGTACTTC
TRBV7-3,NA,TRBJ2-7,TRBD1,CASSRGGLTNEQYF,TGTGCCAGCAGCCGAGGGGGCCTTACCAACGAGCAGTACTTC
TRBV29-1,NA,TRBJ1-1,NA,CSVGGATEAFF,TGCAGCGTTGGAGGGGCTACTGAAGCTTTCTTT
TRBV6-6,NA,TRBJ2-2,TRBD2,CASRFSGRAAGELFF,TGTGCCAGCAGATTTAGCGGGAGGGCCGCCGGGGAGCTGTTTTTT
TRBV7-6,NA,TRBJ2-3,NA,CASSLNRERTDTQYF,TGTGCCAGCAGCTTAAACAGGGAGCGCACAGATACGCAGTATTTT
TRBV4-3,NA,TRBJ2-3,TRBD1,CASSLGQGVIDTQYF,TGCGCCAGCAGCCTCGGACAGGGTGTTATAGATACGCAGTATTTT
TRBV5-1,NA,TRBJ2-5,NA,CASSLRRKETQYF,TGCGCCAGCAGCTTGAGGAGGAAAGAGACCCAGTACTTC
TRBV10-3,NA,TRBJ1-1,NA,CAIAPRRTEAFF,TGTGCCATCGCCCCAAGGCGGACTGAAGCTTTCTTT
TRBV18,NA,TRBJ2-7,TRBD1,CASSAATGPSYEQYF,TGTGCCAGCTCGGCGGCGACAGGGCCCTCCTACGAGCAGTACTTC
TRBV18,NA,TRBJ2-7,NA,CASSPRAGVSYEQYF,TGTGCCAGCTCACCGCGGGCAGGGGTCTCCTACGAGCAGTACTTC
TRBV28,once,TRBJ1-1,TRBD1,CASSSYRGFDTEAFF,TGTGCCAGCAGTTCCTACAGGGGTTTTGACACTGAAGCTTTCTTT
TRBV27,NA,TRBJ2-2,NA,CASSRWQGSLGELFF,TGTGCCAGCAGCCGGTGGCAGGGGTCCCTCGGGGAGCTGTTTTTT